What follows are 14 T cell receptor beta chains derived from one specimen sequenced in a study of T cell responses to AZD1222 COVID-19 vaccine. TCRdb keeps only in-frame clones here, not all; method: immunoSEQ multiplex PCR. In the table there are around 120,000 clones, 75% to 95% of which are singletons. This material consisted of peripheral blood, taken on day 0 of AZD1222 vaccination. Receptor source: an adult in good health.

The chain joins TRBV2 to TRBJ1-1, with TRBD1 matching 7 bases. J was trimmed by 5 bases and V by 6 bases; bases with no gene match: 6. CDR1 is SNHLY and CDR2 is FYNNEI in the germline V gene. The CDR3 sequence is 13 residues long. CDR3 protein: CASRGQWGTEAFF. DNA for the CDR3: TGTGCCAGCAGGGGACAGTGGGGGACTGAAGCTTTCTTT.

The chain links TRBV6-1 to TRBJ1-5, with D possibly TRBD1 on 5 matching bases. V lost 2 bases, J lost 0 bases, and 11 bases lay in between. Per the germline V gene, CDR1 is MNHNS and CDR2 is SASEGT. This CDR3 contains 16 residues. CDR3: CASSESGGYSNQPQHF. In nucleotides, the CDR3 is TGTGCCAGCAGTGAATCCGGGGGGTATAGCAATCAGCCCCAGCATTTT.

The J gene is TRBJ2-7, the V gene TRBV7-9, with 7 bases aligning to TRBD1. The germline V gene encodes CDR1 SEHNR and CDR2 FQNEAQ (reference sequence). V gave up 2 bases and J gave up 6 bases; unmatched junction bases: 10. The CDR3 extends over 15 amino acids. The chain's CDR3 is CASSLREYSGGEQYF. The CDR3 DNA is TGTGCCAGCAGCTTACGGGAATATTCAGGGGGCGAGCAGTACTTC.

The rearrangement uses TRBV3-1 (or the pseudogene TRBV3-2) and TRBJ2-3, with D unclear. The CDR3 is 14 residues long. Trimming removed 1 base from V and 2 bases from J, with 7 bases in between. Germline V gene data show CDR1 as LGHDT and CDR2 as YNNKEL (reference sequence). The CDR3 spells CASSQGRTTDTQYF. CDR3 DNA sequence: TGTGCCAGCAGCCAAGGTCGAACCACAGATACGCAGTATTTT.

This clone has only one observation. The chain employs TRBV19 and TRBJ1-4; no clear D gene. The CDR3 has 14 amino acids. Trimming left V 9 bases short and J 6 bases short, with 17 bases between. Per germline, CDR1 LNHDA and CDR2 SQIVND (reference sequence). CDR3 amino acids: CASSRDPLYEKLFF. CDR3 DNA: TGTGCCAGCAGCCGAGACCCACTATATGAAAAACTGTTTTTT. Together with reference TRBV19 and TRBJ1-4, the CDR3 gives the full variable domain: DGGITQSPKYLFRKEGQNVTLSCEQNLNHDAMYWYRQDPGQGLRLIYYSQIVNDFQKGDIAEGYSVSREKKESFPLTVTSAQKNPTAFYLCASSRDPLYEKLFFGSGTQLSVL.

The CDR3 nucleotides read TGTGCCAGCAGTTTAAGAGGGATGGAGACCCAGTACTTC. This translates into CASSLRGMETQYF. This rearrangement joins TRBV27 to TRBJ2-5, with D possibly being TRBD2 (5 bases). The CDR3 spans 13 residues. Deletions cut 2 bases from V and 5 bases from J, with 9 bases between. CDR1 and CDR2 (germline): MNHEY, SMNVEV (reference sequence).

The chain joins TRBV30 to TRBJ2-7; unclear D gene. V shed 0 bases and J shed 1 base, with 10 bases lying between them. The CDR3 is 14 residues long. The V gene's germline CDR1 is GTSNPN and CDR2 SVGIG (reference sequence). The CDR3 bases are TGTGCCTGGAGTGTTCAGCGTACTTCCTACGAGCAGTACTTC. This encodes CAWSVQRTSYEQYF.

The table lists this clone with many counts. The chain carries TRBV13 and TRBJ2-7; D possibly corresponds to TRBD2 (5 bases). CDR3 length: 15 residues. Germline lookup yields CDR1 PRHDT and CDR2 FYEKMQ (reference sequence). The V end lost 5 bases, the J end lost 3 bases, and 17 bases lay between the germline ends. CDR3 nucleotides: TGTGCCAGCAGCCAAGAGGGCCAAACAAGCTACGAGCAGTACTTC. This translates into CASSQEGQTSYEQYF.

The chain is built from TRBV6-2 or TRBV6-3 and TRBJ2-3, with D possibly TRBD2 on 5 matching bases. Trimming pared 5 bases from V and 0 bases from J, leaving 15 bases between. The CDR3 is 16 residues long. Germline values: CDR1 MNHEY, CDR2 SVGEGT. In DNA form, the CDR3 reads TGTGCCAGCAGTGGCTCAAGCGGAACTAGCACAGATACGCAGTATTTT. Protein product: CASSGSSGTSTDTQYF.

This chain joins TRBV2 and TRBJ2-1; 8 nucleotides align to TRBD2. This CDR3 spans 14 amino acids. The V segment lost 5 bases and the J segment 6 bases; nucleotides outside the gene matches: 6. Germline CDR1 SNHLY, CDR2 FYNNEI. As DNA, the CDR3 is TGTGCCAGCAGTCTTAGCGGGGCTATCAATGAGCAGTTCTTC. Translating gives CASSLSGAINEQFF.

The rearrangement uses TRBV4-1 and TRBJ1-3, with D possibly TRBD1 on 5 matching bases. V shed 3 bases and J shed 0 bases, with 15 bases lying between them. The CDR3 contains 17 residues. Looked up from germline, CDR1 is MGHRA and CDR2 is YSYEKL. CDR3 DNA: TGCGCCAGCAGCCAGGACCGAGGGACCTTCTCTGGAAACACCATATATTTT. Protein: CASSQDRGTFSGNTIYF.

The J gene is TRBJ2-7, the V gene TRBV2; D is possibly TRBD2 (7 bases). Germline V gene sequence: CDR1 SNHLY, CDR2 FYNNEI. This CDR3 comprises 14 residues. The CDR3 nucleotides read TGTGCGATCAAGGGGGGGTGGTCGAACTACGAGCAGTACTTC. Its protein is CAIKGGWSNYEQYF.

The V call is TRBV7-2, the J call TRBJ1-5, with D possibly matching TRBD1 (5 bases). V shed 5 bases and J shed 4 bases, with 15 bases lying between them. This CDR3 has 15 residues. Looked up from germline, CDR1 is SGHTA and CDR2 is FQGNSA. This CDR3 is CASSTGGDGNQPQHF. The CDR3 DNA sequence: TGTGCCAGCAGCACAGGAGGAGACGGAAATCAGCCCCAGCATTTT. Combining the CDR3 with reference TRBV7-2 and TRBJ1-5 gives the whole variable domain GAGVSQSPSNKVTEKGKDVELRCDPISGHTALYWYRQSLGQGLEFLIYFQGNSAPDKSGLPSDRFSAERTGGSVSTLTIQRTQQEDSAVYLCASSTGGDGNQPQHFGDGTRLSIL.

This CDR3 is CASSQNRGRKPQHF. CDR3 nucleotide sequence: TGTGCCAGCAGCCAAAACAGGGGGCGGAAGCCCCAGCATTTT. The chain couples TRBV13 to TRBJ1-5; 9 bases are shared with TRBD1. V gave up 5 bases and J gave up 8 bases; unmatched junction bases: 7. Germline values: CDR1 PRHDT, CDR2 FYEKMQ (reference sequence). This CDR3 has 14 residues.